Reported below is one TCR beta chain. Its antigen remains unidentified. Per-base qualities were not stored, and no clone one base away is much larger. The data were taken from a study of T cell responses to AZD1222 COVID-19 vaccine listed by TCRdb under 2021. Regarding the complete study: A total of 233 trial participants underwent TCR sequencing, of whom about 200 received two doses of AZD1222 and about 25 received two doses of the MenACWY control vaccine. Trial participants were enrolled by age into subgroups of 18-55, 56-69 and 70-plus years, and around 150, 29 and 61 TCR-sequenced participants, respectively, were included in these subgroups.

Overall results and qualifications from the work: CD4 TCRs associated with the vaccine covered the entire spike protein, and the dominant responses were in regions 160-218 and 743-854. Most participants were white British and females outnumbered males, and the authors suggested that clonal diversity may have been underestimated. Reportedly, almost half of the unique spike-specific TCRs recognized epitopes lying outside the regions that are mutated in the B.1.351 and B.1.1.7 variants. Because no day 14 peak-response samples were available, repertoires were characterized only after the peak T cell response. After two AZD1222 doses, spike-specific TCR breadth and depth were significantly higher than at day 0 and than in MenACWY recipients. Conclusions about previously exposed vaccinees are limited, since just six AZD1222 recipients were seropositive for SARS-CoV-2 at baseline. In the small 56-69-year group, the increase in depth fell short of significance, most likely because of low power.

The CDR3 regions of human TCRbeta chains were analyzed by immunosequencing. As for the authors' bioinformatics: Repertoire TCRs were checked for matches against a reference library of SARS-CoV-2-specific TCRs that had been generated using the MIRA antigen-specificity platform. Breadth was defined as the fraction of unique TCRs that were SARS-CoV-2-associated, and depth was defined as the fraction of total T cells that were SARS-CoV-2-associated. Using the MIRA data, every spike-specific TCR was mapped to the spike region that the TCR reacted to and assigned to either a CD4 or a CD8 class. Log10-transformed breadth and depth values were compared by one-way ANOVA with Sidak's multiple comparisons tests. TCRdb carries this immuneACCESS record with in-frame sequences only. Its versions omit some clonotypes, under half of them owing to an unresolved V gene in the studies checked, with the rest unexplained. The V and J calls and clone size were taken over from that table, and D and trimming were inferred from the DNA. For this sample there are roughly 140,000 clones; more than 85% appear just once. The ten largest account for more than 10% of the sample.

The cysteine opens and the phenylalanine closes a CDR3 of 14 amino acids. Here the CDR3 DNA is all that survives: 42 bases in frame from base 1. Sequences MDHEN (CDR1) and SYDVKM (CDR2) are obtained from the germline V gene. The junction shows trimming of 3 bases on V and 2 bases on J, plus 10 bases between the germline ends. The sample's time point label is to be understood as: sample from adult after SARS-CoV-2 infection, after symptom onset. Two convalescent COVID-19 patients, sampled after symptom onset from adults with prior SARS-CoV-2 infection, were also TCR-sequenced for comparison. The clonotype comes from an adult who had recovered from COVID-19. Sequenced material: peripheral blood, taken after recovery from COVID-19. The rearrangement combines TRBV28 with TRBJ1-1; TRBD1 is possibly the D segment (5 matching bases). The CDR3 is CASSFQGANTEAFF. Here is the DNA: TGTGCCAGCAGTTTTCAGGGCGCTAACACTGAAGCTTTCTTT.